The T cell receptor (beta chain) described here comes from a study of blood T cells in healthy people across ages. Findings and limits, study-wide: In the absence of known donor CMV status, changes in expanded clonotypes were possibly confounded.

Germline loops: CDR1 SNHLY, CDR2 FYNNEI. The CDR3 consists of 14 residues. Concerning this clonotype itself: The antigen remains undetermined. Its ends do not fully match the called genes, so a read error is possible.

Through a sample-barcoded 5' primer and a J-beta primer mix, a second PCR was run for roughly 6 to 11 cycles. MiXCR was run by TCRdb on the 5' RACE reads, yielding one entry per CDR3 protein. The sample consists of 800,000 to 950,000 distinct CDR3 sequences, about 48% of them appearing once. This TCR derives from a young man in good health. The sequenced sample consisted of blood. The rearrangement joins TRBV2 to TRBJ2-7; TRBD2 agrees at 9 bases. The CDR3 sequence: CAGRRLAGPYGQYF. The CDR3 DNA is TGTGCCGGCCGAAGGCTAGCGGGGCCCTACGGGCAGTACTTC.